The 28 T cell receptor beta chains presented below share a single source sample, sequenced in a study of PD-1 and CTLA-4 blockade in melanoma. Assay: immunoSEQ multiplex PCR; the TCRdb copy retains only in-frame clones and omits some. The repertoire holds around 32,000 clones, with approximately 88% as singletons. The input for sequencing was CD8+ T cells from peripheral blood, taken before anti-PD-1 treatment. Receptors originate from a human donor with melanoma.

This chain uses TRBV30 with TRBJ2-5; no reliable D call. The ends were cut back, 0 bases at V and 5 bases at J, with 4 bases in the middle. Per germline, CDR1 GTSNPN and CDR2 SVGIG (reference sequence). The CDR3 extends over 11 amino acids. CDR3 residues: CAWSVGETQYF. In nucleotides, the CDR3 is TGTGCCTGGAGTGTGGGGGAGACCCAGTACTTC.

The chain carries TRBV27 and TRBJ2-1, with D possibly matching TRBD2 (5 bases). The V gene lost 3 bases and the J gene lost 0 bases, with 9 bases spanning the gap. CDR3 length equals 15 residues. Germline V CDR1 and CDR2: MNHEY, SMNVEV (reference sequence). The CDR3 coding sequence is TGTGCCAGCAGTTTGGACTCCTTCTCCTACAATGAGCAGTTCTTC. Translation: CASSLDSFSYNEQFF.

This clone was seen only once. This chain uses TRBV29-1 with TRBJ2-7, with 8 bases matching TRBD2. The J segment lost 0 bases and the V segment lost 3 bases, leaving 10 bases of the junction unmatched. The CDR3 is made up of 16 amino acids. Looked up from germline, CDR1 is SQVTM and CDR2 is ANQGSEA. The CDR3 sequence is CSVEEGSSGHSYEQYF. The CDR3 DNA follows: TGCAGCGTTGAGGAAGGTTCTAGCGGGCACTCCTACGAGCAGTACTTC.

CDR3: CAWTLGGDTEAFF. The DNA of the CDR3 is TGTGCCTGGACTCTTGGGGGAGACACTGAAGCTTTCTTT. The rearrangement joins TRBV30 to TRBJ1-1; D possibly corresponds to TRBD1 (5 bases). The CDR3 sequence is 13 residues long. The germline gives CDR1 GTSNPN, CDR2 SVGIG (reference sequence). Trimming stripped 4 bases from V and 3 bases from J, with 12 bases between.

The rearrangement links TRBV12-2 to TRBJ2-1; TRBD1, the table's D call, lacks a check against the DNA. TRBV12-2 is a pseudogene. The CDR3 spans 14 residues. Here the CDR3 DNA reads TGTGCAAGTCGCCTAGGGACAGGGGGACTTTTTCAGTTCTTC. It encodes CASRLGTGGLFQFF.

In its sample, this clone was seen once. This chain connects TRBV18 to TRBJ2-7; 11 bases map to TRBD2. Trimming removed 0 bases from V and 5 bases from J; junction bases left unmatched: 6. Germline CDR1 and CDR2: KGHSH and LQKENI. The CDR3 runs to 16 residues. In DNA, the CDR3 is TGTGCCAGCTCACCACCCCGACTAGCGGGGAAGAACGAGCAGTACTTC. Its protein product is CASSPPRLAGKNEQYF. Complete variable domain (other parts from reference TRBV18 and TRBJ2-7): NAGVMQNPRHLVRRRGQEARLRCSPMKGHSHVYWYRQLPEEGLKFMVYLQKENIIDESGMPKERFSAEFPKEGPSILRIQQVVRGDSAAYFCASSPPRLAGKNEQYFGPGTRLTVT.

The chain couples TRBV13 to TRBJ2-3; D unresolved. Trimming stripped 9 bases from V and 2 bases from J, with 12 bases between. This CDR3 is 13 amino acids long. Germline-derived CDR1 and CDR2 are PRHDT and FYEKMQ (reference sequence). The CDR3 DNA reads TGTGCCAGTGCCCCCTCTCTCACAGATACGCAGTATTTT. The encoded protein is CASAPSLTDTQYF.

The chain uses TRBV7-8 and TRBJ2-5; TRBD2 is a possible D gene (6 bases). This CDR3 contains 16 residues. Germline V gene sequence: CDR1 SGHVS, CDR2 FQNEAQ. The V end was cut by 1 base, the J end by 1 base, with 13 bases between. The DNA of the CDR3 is TGTGCCAGCAGCTTAGGGGGGGTAGCGTTCCAAGAGACCCAGTACTTC. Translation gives CASSLGGVAFQETQYF.

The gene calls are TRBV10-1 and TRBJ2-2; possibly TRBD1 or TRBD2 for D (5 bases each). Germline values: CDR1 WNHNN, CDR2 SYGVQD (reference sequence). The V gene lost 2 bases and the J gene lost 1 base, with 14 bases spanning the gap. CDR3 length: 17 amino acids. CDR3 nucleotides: TGCGCCAGCAGTGAGGGGACGATGGAGTTGAACACCGGGGAGCTGTTTTTT. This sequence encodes CASSEGTMELNTGELFF.

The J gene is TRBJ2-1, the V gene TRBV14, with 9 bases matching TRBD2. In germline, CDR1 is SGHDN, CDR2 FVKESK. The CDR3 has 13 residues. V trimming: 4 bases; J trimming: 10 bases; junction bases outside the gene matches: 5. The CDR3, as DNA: TGTGCCAGCAGCCCTGGGACTAGCTGGGAGCAGTTCTTC. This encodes CASSPGTSWEQFF.

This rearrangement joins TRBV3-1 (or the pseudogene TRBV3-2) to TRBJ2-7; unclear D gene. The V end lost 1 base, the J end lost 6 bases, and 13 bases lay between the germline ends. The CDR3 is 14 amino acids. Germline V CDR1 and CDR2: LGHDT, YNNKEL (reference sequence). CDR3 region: CASSQADGRREQYF. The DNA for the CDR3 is TGTGCCAGCAGCCAAGCAGACGGCCGGCGCGAGCAGTACTTC.

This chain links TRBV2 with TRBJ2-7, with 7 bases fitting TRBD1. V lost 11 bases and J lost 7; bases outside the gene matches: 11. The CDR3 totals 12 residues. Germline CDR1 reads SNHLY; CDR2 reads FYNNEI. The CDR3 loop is CAASRGNQEQYF. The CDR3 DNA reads TGTGCCGCAAGCAGGGGGAATCAGGAGCAGTACTTC.

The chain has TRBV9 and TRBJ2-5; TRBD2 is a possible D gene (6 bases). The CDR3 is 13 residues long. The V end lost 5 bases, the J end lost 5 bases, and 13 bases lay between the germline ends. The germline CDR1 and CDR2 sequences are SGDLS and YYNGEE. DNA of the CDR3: TGTGCCAGCAGGGGTCGGGCGGGGGAGACCCAGTACTTC. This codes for CASRGRAGETQYF.

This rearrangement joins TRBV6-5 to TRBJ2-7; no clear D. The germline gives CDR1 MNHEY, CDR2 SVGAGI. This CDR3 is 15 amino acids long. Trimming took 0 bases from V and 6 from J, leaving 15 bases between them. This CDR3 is CASSYSSGVFSEQYF. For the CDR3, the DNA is TGTGCCAGCAGTTACTCCTCGGGCGTCTTTAGCGAGCAGTACTTC.

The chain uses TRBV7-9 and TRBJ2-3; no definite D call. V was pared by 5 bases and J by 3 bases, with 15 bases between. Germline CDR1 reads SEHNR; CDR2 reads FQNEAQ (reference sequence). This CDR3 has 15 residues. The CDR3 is CASSPGRSWTDTQYF. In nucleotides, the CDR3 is TGTGCCAGCAGCCCGGGTCGCTCATGGACAGATACGCAGTATTTT.

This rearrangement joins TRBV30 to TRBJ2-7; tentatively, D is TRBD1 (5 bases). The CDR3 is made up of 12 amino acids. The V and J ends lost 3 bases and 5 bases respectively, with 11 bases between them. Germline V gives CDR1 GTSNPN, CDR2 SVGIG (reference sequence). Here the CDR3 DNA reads TGTGCCTGGAGAGGGGTTGTCGACGAGCAGTACTTC. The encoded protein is CAWRGVVDEQYF.

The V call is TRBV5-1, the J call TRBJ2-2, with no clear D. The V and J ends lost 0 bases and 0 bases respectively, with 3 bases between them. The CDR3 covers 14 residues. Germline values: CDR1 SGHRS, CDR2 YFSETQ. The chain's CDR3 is CASSLGTNTGELFF. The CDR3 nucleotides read TGCGCCAGCAGCTTGGGGACGAACACCGGGGAGCTGTTTTTT.

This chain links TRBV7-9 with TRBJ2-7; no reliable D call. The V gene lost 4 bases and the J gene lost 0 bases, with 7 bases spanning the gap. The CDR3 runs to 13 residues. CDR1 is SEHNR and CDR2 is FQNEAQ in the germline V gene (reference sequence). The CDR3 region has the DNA TGTGCCAGCAGCTCCGGCGTCTCCTACGAGCAGTACTTC. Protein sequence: CASSSGVSYEQYF.

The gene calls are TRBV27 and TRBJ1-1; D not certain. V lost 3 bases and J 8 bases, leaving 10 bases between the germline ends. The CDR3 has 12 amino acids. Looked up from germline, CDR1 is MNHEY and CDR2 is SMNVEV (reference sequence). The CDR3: CASSLRPPEAFF. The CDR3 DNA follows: TGTGCCAGCAGTTTGCGGCCTCCAGAAGCTTTCTTT.

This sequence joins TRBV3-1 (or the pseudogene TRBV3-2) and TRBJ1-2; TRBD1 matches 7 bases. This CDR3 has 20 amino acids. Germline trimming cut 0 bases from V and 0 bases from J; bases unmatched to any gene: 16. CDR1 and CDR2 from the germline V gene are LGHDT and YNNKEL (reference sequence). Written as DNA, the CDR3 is TGTGCCAGCAGCCAAGAGGTTCCTGCAGGGGGTACATTAGCTAACTATGGCTACACCTTC. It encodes CASSQEVPAGGTLANYGYTF.

CDR3 amino acids: CASSLVGPSDTQYF. In DNA, the CDR3 is TGTGCCAGCAGCTTGGTAGGACCGTCAGATACGCAGTATTTT. The chain uses TRBV5-5 and TRBJ2-3, with D unresolved. The CDR3 extends over 14 amino acids. Trimming removed 0 bases at V and 4 bases at J, with 9 bases between. Germline CDR1 is SGHKS and CDR2 is YYEKEE (reference sequence).

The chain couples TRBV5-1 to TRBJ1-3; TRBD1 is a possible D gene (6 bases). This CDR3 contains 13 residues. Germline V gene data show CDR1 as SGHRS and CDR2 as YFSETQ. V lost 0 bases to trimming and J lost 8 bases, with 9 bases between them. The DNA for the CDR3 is TGCGCCAGCAGCTTGGGAGGGGGAGACACCATATATTTT. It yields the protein CASSLGGGDTIYF.

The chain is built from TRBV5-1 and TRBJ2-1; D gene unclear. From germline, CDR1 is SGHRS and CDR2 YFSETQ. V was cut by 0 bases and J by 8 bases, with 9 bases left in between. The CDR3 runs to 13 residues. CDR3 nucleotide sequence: TGCGCCAGCAGCTTGGTGGGTGGGGATGAGCAGTTCTTC. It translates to CASSLVGGDEQFF.

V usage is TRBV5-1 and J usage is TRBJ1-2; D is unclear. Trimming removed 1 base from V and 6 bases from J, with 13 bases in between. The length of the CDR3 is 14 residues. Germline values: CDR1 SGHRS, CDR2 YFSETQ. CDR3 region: CASSLNRDTDGYTF. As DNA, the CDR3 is TGCGCCAGCAGCTTGAATCGTGATACGGATGGCTACACCTTC.

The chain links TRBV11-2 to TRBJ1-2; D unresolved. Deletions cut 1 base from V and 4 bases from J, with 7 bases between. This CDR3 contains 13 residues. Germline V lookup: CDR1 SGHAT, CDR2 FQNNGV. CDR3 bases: TGTGCCAGCAGCTTAGTGGGGTTCTATGGCTACACCTTC. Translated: CASSLVGFYGYTF. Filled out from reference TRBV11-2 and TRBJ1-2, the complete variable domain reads EAGVAQSPRYKIIEKRQSVAFWCNPISGHATLYWYQQILGQGPKLLIQFQNNGVVDDSQLPKDRFSAERLKGVDSTLKIQPAKLEDSAVYLCASSLVGFYGYTFGSGTRLTVV.

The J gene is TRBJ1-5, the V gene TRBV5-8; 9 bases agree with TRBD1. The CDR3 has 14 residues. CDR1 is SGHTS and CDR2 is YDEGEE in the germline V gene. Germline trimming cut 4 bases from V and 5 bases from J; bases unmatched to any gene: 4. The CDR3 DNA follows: TGTGCCAGCAGCCTGGGACAGGGATATCAGCCCCAGCATTTT. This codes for CASSLGQGYQPQHF.

The CDR3 spells CSVYLGRTSGRERTDTQYF. The CDR3 coding sequence is TGCAGCGTTTATCTTGGCAGGACTAGCGGCCGTGAGCGAACAGATACGCAGTATTTT. The chain combines TRBV29-1 with TRBJ2-3; the match to TRBD2 covers 10 bases. CDR3 size: 19 residues. The germline V gene has CDR1 SQVTM and CDR2 ANQGSEA. Unmatched junction bases numbered 20, after V lost 5 bases and J lost 3 bases.

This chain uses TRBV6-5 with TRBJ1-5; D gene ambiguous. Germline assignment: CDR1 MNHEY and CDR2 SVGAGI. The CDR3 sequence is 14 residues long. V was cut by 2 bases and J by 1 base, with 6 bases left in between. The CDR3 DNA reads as TGTGCCAGCAGTTACATCCGGAGCAATCAGCCCCAGCATTTT. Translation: CASSYIRSNQPQHF.